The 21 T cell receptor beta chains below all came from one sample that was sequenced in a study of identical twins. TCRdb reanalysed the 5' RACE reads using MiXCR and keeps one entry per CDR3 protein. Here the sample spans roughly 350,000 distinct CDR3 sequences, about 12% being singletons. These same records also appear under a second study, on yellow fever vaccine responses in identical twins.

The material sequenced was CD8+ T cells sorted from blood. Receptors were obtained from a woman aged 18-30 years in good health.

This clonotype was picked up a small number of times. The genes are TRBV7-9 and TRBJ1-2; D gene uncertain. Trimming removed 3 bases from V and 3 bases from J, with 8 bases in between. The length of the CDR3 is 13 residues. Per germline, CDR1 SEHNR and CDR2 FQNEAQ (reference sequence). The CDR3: CASSFGSDYGYTF. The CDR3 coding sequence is TGTGCCAGCAGCTTTGGCTCGGACTATGGCTACACCTTC.

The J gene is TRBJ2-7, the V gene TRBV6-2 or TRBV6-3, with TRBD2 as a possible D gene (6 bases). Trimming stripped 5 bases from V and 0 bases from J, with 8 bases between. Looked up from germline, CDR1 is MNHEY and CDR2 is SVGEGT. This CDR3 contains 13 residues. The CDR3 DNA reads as TGTGCCAGCAGTACTAGCTTCTCCTACGAGCAGTACGTC. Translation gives CASSTSFSYEQYV.

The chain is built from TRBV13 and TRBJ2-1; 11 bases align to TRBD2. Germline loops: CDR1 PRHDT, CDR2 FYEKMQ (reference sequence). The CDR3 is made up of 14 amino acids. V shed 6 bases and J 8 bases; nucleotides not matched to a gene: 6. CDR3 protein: CASRLAGEPHEQFF. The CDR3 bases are TGTGCCAGCAGACTAGCGGGAGAACCCCATGAGCAGTTCTTC.

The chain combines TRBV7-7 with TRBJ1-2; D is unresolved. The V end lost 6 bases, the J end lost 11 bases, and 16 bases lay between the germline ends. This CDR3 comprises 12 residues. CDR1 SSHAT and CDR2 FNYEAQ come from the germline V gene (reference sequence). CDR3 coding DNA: TGTGCCAGCAGGGCCGATCCCTTTTCTTACACCTTC. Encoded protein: CASRADPFSYTF.

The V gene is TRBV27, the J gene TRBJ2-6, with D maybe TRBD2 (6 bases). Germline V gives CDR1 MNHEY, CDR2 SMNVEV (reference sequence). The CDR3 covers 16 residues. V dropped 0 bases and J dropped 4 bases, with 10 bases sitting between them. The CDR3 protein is CASSLSAGSGANVLTF. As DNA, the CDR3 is TGTGCCAGCAGTTTATCGGCGGGGTCCGGGGCCAACGTCCTGACTTTC.

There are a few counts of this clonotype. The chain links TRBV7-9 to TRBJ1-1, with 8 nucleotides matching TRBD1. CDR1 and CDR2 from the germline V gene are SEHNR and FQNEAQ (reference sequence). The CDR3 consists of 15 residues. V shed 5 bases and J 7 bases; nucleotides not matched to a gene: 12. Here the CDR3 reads CASSLTGTGWGEAFF. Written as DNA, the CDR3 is TGTGCCAGCAGCCTAACGGGGACAGGTTGGGGTGAAGCTTTCTTT.

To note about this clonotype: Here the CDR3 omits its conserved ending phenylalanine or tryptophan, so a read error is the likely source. The CDR3 spells CASSTRDRRSSYNEQFL. The CDR3 DNA sequence: TGTGCCAGCAGCACCCGGGACCGACGAAGCTCCTACAATGAGCAGTTCCTC. This rearrangement joins TRBV9 to TRBJ2-1; D may match TRBD1 or TRBD2 (5 bases each). The CDR3 is 17 amino acids. Germline loops: CDR1 SGDLS, CDR2 YYNGEE. V shed 4 bases and J shed 0 bases, with 17 bases lying between them.

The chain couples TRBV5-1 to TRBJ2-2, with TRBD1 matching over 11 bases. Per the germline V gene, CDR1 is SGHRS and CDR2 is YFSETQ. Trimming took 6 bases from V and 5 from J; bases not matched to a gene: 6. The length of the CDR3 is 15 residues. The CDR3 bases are TGCGCCAGCAACCCTAGGGACAGGGGGACCGGGGAGCTGTTTTTT. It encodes CASNPRDRGTGELFF.

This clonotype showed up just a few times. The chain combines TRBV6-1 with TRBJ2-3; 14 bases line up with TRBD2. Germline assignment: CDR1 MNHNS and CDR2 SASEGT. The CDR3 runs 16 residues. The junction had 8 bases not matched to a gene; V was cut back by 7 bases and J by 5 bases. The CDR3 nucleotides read TGTGCCAGCACTCAGGGACTAGCGGGAGAGAAAGATACGCAGTATTTT. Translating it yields CASTQGLAGEKDTQYF.

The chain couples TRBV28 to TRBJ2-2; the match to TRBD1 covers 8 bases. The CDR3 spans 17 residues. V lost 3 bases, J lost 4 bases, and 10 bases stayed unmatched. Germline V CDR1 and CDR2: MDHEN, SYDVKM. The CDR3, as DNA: TGTGCCAGCAGTTTCCCCCGACAGGGGTCGGGCACCGGGGAGCTGTTTTTT. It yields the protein CASSFPRQGSGTGELFF.

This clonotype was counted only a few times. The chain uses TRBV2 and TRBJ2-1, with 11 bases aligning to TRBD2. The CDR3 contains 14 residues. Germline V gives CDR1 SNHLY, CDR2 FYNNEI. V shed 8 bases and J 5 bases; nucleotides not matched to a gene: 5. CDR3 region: CASGGTSGDNEQFF. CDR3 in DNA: TGTGCCAGCGGCGGGACTAGCGGAGACAATGAGCAGTTCTTC. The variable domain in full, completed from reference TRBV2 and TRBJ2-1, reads EPEVTQTPSHQVTQMGQEVILRCVPISNHLYFYWYRQILGQKVEFLVSFYNNEISEKSEIFDDQFSVERPDGSNFTLKIRSTKLEDSAMYFCASGGTSGDNEQFFGPGTRLTVL.

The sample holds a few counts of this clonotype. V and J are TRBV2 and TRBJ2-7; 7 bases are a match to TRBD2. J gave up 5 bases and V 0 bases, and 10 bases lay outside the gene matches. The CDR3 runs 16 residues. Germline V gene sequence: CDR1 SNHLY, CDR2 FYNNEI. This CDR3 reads CASSEALWQGGDEQYV. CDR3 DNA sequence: TGTGCCAGCAGTGAAGCGCTCTGGCAGGGAGGGGACGAGCAGTACGTC.

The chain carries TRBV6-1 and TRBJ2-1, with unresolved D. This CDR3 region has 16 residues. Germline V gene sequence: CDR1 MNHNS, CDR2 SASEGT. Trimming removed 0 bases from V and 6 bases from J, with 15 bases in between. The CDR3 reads CASSEALGSLGNEQFF. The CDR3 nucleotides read TGTGCCAGCAGTGAAGCATTGGGGTCTCTAGGCAATGAGCAGTTCTTC.

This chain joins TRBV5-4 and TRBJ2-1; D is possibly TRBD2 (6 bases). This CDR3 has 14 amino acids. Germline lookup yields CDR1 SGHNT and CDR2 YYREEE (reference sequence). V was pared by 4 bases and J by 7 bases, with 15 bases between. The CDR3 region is CASSPWASVNEQFF. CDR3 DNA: TGTGCCAGCAGCCCTTGGGCTAGCGTAAATGAGCAGTTCTTC.

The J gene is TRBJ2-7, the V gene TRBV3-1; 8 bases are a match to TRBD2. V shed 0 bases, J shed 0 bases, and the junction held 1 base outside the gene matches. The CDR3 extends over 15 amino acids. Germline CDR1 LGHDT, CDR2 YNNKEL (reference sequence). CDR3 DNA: TGTGCCAGCAGCCAAGATACTAGCGGCTCCTACGAGCAGTACTTC. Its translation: CASSQDTSGSYEQYF.

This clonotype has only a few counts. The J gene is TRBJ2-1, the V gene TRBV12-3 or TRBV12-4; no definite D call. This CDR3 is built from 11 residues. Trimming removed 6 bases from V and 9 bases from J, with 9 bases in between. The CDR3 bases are TGTGCCAGCAGGGCGAGTATTGAGCAGTTCTTC. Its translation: CASRASIEQFF.

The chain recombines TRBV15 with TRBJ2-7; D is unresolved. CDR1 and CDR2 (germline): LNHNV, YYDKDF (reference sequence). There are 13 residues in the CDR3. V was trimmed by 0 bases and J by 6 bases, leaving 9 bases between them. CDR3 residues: CATSRDFSAEQYF. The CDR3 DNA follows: TGTGCCACCAGCAGAGATTTCTCCGCCGAGCAGTACTTC.

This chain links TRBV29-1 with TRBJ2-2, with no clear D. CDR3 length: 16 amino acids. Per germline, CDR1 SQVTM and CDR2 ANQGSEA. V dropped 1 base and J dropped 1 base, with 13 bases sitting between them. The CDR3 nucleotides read TGCAGCGTTGAAGGGACCAAAAAAGGGAACACCGGGGAGCTGTTTTTT. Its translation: CSVEGTKKGNTGELFF.

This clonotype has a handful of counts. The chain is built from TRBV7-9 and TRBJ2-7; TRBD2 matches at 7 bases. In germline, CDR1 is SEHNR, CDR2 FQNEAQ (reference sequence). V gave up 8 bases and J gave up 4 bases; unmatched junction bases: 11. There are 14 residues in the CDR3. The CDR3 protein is CASDDPSGNYEQYF. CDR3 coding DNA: TGTGCCAGCGATGACCCTAGCGGTAATTACGAGCAGTACTTC.

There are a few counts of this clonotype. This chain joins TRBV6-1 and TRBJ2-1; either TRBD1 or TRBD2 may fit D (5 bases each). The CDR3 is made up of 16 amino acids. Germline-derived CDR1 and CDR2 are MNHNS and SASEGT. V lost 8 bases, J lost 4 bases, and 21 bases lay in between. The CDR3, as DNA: TGTGCCAGCCCAGGGACCCCCTTTTCGAGGTACAATGAGCAGTTCTTC. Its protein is CASPGTPFSRYNEQFF.

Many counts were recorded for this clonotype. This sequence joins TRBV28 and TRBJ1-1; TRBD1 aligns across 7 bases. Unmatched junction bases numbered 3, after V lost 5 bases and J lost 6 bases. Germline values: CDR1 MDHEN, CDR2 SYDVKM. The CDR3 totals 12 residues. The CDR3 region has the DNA TGTGCCAGCAGTAACCAGGGGGCTGAAGCTTTCTTT. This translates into CASSNQGAEAFF.